What follows describes a single TCR beta chain. This sample is drawn from a study of blood T cell repertoires in COVID-19. Study-wide context: From T cells, B-cell-depleted T cells, or PBMCs came the material, which was cDNA or gDNA.

The CDR3 runs to 17 residues. V was shortened by 1 base and J by 1 base, with 15 bases between the two germline ends. The germline CDR1 and CDR2 sequences are LGHNA and YNFKEQ. The data were produced by immunoSEQ multiplex PCR, yet TCRdb's version contains in-frame clones alone and is incomplete. The repertoire holds about 14,000 clones, with approximately 82% as singletons. This TCR derives from a woman between 50 and 59 years old with active or convalescent COVID-19. The chain has TRBV4-2 and TRBJ2-3; maybe TRBD2 (7 bases). The source material was peripheral blood. This CDR3 is CASSQVMRGHGTDTQYF. CDR3 nucleotides: TGTGCCAGCAGCCAAGTCATGCGGGGGCACGGCACAGATACGCAGTATTTT.